One and the same sample provided the 3 T cell receptor beta chains below, sequenced in a study of T-cell reconstitution after alpha-beta-depleted transplantation in children. Unique molecular identifiers were used in preparing the TCRbeta library. MiXCR, applied by TCRdb to the PCR reads, yields one record per CDR3 protein. This sample has 700,000 to 950,000 distinct CDR3 sequences; about 16% occur once, and the top ten carry about 4.6%. This specimen was PBMCs, mostly from graft donor cells, taken 360 days after TCRalphabeta/CD19-depleted stem cell transplant. The receptors come from a male patient younger than 18 who had a stem cell transplant for acute lymphoblastic leukemia, so the T cells may come from the graft donor.

The chain combines TRBV5-1 with TRBJ2-1; D is possibly TRBD1 (6 bases). V was cut by 2 bases and J by 8 bases, with 14 bases left in between. The CDR3 spans 14 residues. Germline loops: CDR1 SGHRS, CDR2 YFSETQ. CDR3 coding DNA: TGCGCCAGCAGCTTCACCGGGCGGACAGATGAGCAGTTCTTC. Protein sequence: CASSFTGRTDEQFF.

This clonotype was seen a few times. The chain combines TRBV2 with TRBJ2-7; no definite D call. The V gene lost 1 base and the J gene lost 2 bases, with 12 bases spanning the gap. The CDR3 covers 15 residues. CDR1 is SNHLY and CDR2 is FYNNEI in the germline V gene. The CDR3 loop reads CASSEEDPRTYEQYF. CDR3 nucleotide sequence: TGTGCCAGCAGTGAAGAGGACCCCCGGACCTACGAGCAGTACTTC.

This clonotype was detected a few times. The chain uses TRBV4-1 and TRBJ1-2; no firm D call. The V end lost 3 bases, the J end lost 6 bases, and 14 bases lay between the germline ends. Germline loops: CDR1 MGHRA, CDR2 YSYEKL. This CDR3 region has 14 residues. CDR3 DNA sequence: TGCGCCAGCAGCCAGATTAGGACTGCCCATGGCTACACCTTC. It specifies CASSQIRTAHGYTF.